A selection of T cell receptor beta chains follows, all from one sample in a study of blood T cell repertoires in COVID-19. Profiled with immunoSEQ multiplex PCR; TCRdb holds only in-frame clones, not every one. The sample records about 230,000 clones, approximately 84% being singletons. Sequencing input: peripheral blood. The receptors originated from a woman aged 80 or over with acute or convalescent COVID-19. Both conserved end residues are part of each CDR3. D genes are given only for firm matches. Where a row states a size, it is once, few, many or the class of an expanded clone; other rows omit it.

j_gene	v_gene	d_gene	abundance	len	CDR3nt	CDR3aa
TRBJ1-1	TRBV19	TRBD1	NA	13	TGTGCCAGCAGGGGACAGACGAACACTGAAGCTTTCTTT	CASRGQTNTEAFF
TRBJ1-6	TRBV5-1	NA	NA	17	TGCGCCAGCAGCTTGTGGGGGCAGAGCTCCTATAATTCACCCCTCCACTTT	CASSLWGQSSYNSPLHF
TRBJ2-7	TRBV5-4	TRBD1	NA	16	TGTGCCAGCAGCTTGCCCCGAGGACAGGGAACCTACGAGCAGTACTTC	CASSLPRGQGTYEQYF
TRBJ2-3	TRBV6-5	TRBD1	NA	15	TGTGCCAGCACCGTGCTCGAGACAGGGGCAGATACGCAGTATTTT	CASTVLETGADTQYF
TRBJ1-5	TRBV6-5	NA	NA	13	TGTGCCTACAGCGGGGGCCAGAATCAGCCCCAGCATTTT	CAYSGGQNQPQHF
TRBJ2-1	TRBV6-5	NA	few	11	TGTGCCACCCAGGGTCACAATGAGCAGTTCTTC	CATQGHNEQFF
TRBJ1-2	TRBV6-5	TRBD1	NA	14	TGTGCCAGCAGTCGGGACAGGGGGCCTTGGTCCTACACCTTC	CASSRDRGPWSYTF
TRBJ1-5	TRBV5-1	NA	NA	15	TGCGCCAGCAGCTTGAGAGGGTCATCCTCTCAGCCCCAGCATTTT	CASSLRGSSSQPQHF
TRBJ1-2	TRBV28	NA	NA	13	TGTGCCAGCAGTCTCTCCCCAAGGGGGGGATACACCTTC	CASSLSPRGGYTF
TRBJ2-7	TRBV2	NA	NA	17	TGTGCCAGCACTCCACAGGTGCGCGGAGCAAAGTGGTACGAGCAGTACTTC	CASTPQVRGAKWYEQYF
TRBJ1-6	TRBV19	NA	NA	14	TGTGCCAGTAGTATTTCGCAGGGGAATTCACCCCTCCACTTT	CASSISQGNSPLHF
TRBJ1-5	TRBV6-6	NA	NA	15	TGTGCCAGCAGGCCCGGTCGGGGGGGCAATCAGCCCCAGCATTTT	CASRPGRGGNQPQHF
TRBJ1-5	TRBV7-3	TRBD1	NA	14	TGTGCCAGCAGCTTGACAGGGGGCAATCAGCCCCAGCATTTT	CASSLTGGNQPQHF
TRBJ1-4	TRBV15	NA	NA	13	TGTGCCACCAGCAGAGAGGTGGAGGGAAAACTGTTTTTT	CATSREVEGKLFF
TRBJ2-2	TRBV27	NA	few	17	TGTGCCAGCAGTTTTTCGGCCCGGCAAAGGGGCACCGGGGAGCTGTTTTTT	CASSFSARQRGTGELFF
TRBJ2-1	TRBV27	NA	NA	17	TGTGCCAGCAGTTTATTGTACTCCGGAGGGGCCCCTTATGAGCAGTTCTTC	CASSLLYSGGAPYEQFF
TRBJ2-2	TRBV5-1	TRBD1	NA	16	TGCGCCAGCAGCTTGACGACAGGGGGGATCACCGGGGAGCTGTTTTTT	CASSLTTGGITGELFF
TRBJ1-1	TRBV6-5	TRBD1	NA	14	TGTGCCAGCAGCCTGACAGGGGAGAACACTGAAGCTTTCTTT	CASSLTGENTEAFF
TRBJ2-7	TRBV6-1	TRBD2	NA	14	TGTGCCAGCAGTGAAGCGCGGCTAGCGGACGAGCAGTACTTC	CASSEARLADEQYF
TRBJ2-3	TRBV29-1	TRBD2	NA	13	TGCAGCGTTGAACGGGGGGGAATAGATACGCAGTATTTT	CSVERGGIDTQYF
TRBJ2-1	TRBV19	TRBD2	NA	15	TGTGCCAGCCTGGCCGGGCGGGGGGGGATCAATGAGCAGTTCTTC	CASLAGRGGINEQFF
TRBJ2-7	TRBV5-1	TRBD1	NA	14	TGCGCCAGCAGTCCCGGGACAGGGGAATACGAGCAGTACTTC	CASSPGTGEYEQYF
TRBJ2-7	TRBV5-6	NA	NA	15	TGTGCCAGCAGCTCGGGGGTCCTACCACCTTACGAGCAGTACTTC	CASSSGVLPPYEQYF
TRBJ1-2	TRBV28	TRBD1	NA	11	TGTGCCAGCGGGGACAGGGGTCGTAACACCTTC	CASGDRGRNTF
TRBJ1-2	TRBV6-5	TRBD1	NA	14	TGTGCCAGCAGTTACTCGGGGACAGTTGGGGGCTACACCTTC	CASSYSGTVGGYTF
TRBJ2-1	TRBV28	TRBD1	NA	17	TGTGCCAGCAGTTCATCCCACCGGACAGGGGTAAAGGGCGCGTGGTTCTTC	CASSSSHRTGVKGAWFF
TRBJ1-2	TRBV28	TRBD1	NA	13	TGTGCCAGCAGGGGGGCAGGGGGTCTTGGCTACACCTTC	CASRGAGGLGYTF
TRBJ1-2	TRBV6-5	TRBD1	NA	14	TGTGCCAGCAGTTCCCTTGGACAGGGGCGCGGCTACACCTTC	CASSSLGQGRGYTF
TRBJ2-3	TRBV5-1	NA	NA	13	TGCGCCAGCAGCATTACTAGCTCAGATACGCAGTATTTT	CASSITSSDTQYF
TRBJ2-7	TRBV6-6	NA	NA	9	TGTGCCAGGGGCTACCAGCAGTACTTC	CARGYQQYF
TRBJ2-3	TRBV12-3/TRBV12-4	NA	NA	12	TGTGCCAGCAGTTTAGAGGAGGCCACGCAGTATTTT	CASSLEEATQYF
TRBJ1-2	TRBV10-1	TRBD1	NA	13	TGCGCCAGCACCGGTAGCCAGGGGGTTGGCTACACCTTC	CASTGSQGVGYTF
TRBJ1-3	TRBV6-1	NA	NA	16	TGTGCCAGCAGTGAATTTCTGCAGGGGACAGGAAACACCATATATTTT	CASSEFLQGTGNTIYF
TRBJ2-4	TRBV5-4	NA	NA	17	TGTGCCAGCAGCTCCCTCCGCGCGGGTCTAGCCAAAAACATTCAGTACTTC	CASSSLRAGLAKNIQYF
TRBJ1-2	TRBV5-1	TRBD1	NA	15	TGCGCCAGCAGCGATGGGGGGACAGGGCTGGGAGGCTACACCTTC	CASSDGGTGLGGYTF
TRBJ1-2	TRBV4-1	NA	NA	14	TGCGCCAGCAGCCCCCCCCGGGCGGGCTATGGCTACACCTTC	CASSPPRAGYGYTF
TRBJ2-1	TRBV6-6	NA	NA	14	TGTGCCAGCATTCCCGTAGCGGTTACGAATGAGCAGTTCTTC	CASIPVAVTNEQFF
TRBJ2-7	TRBV7-8	TRBD2	few	16	TGTGCCAGCAGCTTACTGGGGGGGGAGCGCCTAGCAACTTACTACTTC	CASSLLGGERLATYYF
TRBJ1-5	TRBV19	NA	NA	14	TGTGCCAGTGCCACCGGGACAAGCAATCAGCCCCAGCATTTT	CASATGTSNQPQHF
TRBJ1-2	TRBV3-1/TRBV3-2	NA	NA	16	TGTGCCAGCGGGGAGGTTAGTGGCACGGGGGGCTATGGCTACACCTTC	CASGEVSGTGGYGYTF
TRBJ1-3	TRBV5-1	NA	NA	13	TGCGCCAGTCAACAGGGCCAAGGAAACACCATATATTTT	CASQQGQGNTIYF
TRBJ1-2	TRBV28	NA	NA	21	TGTGCCAGCAGTCTGCTACTCTTCTCTCGGCCCCAGGGGAAATCTAACTATGGCTACACCTTC	CASSLLLFSRPQGKSNYGYTF
TRBJ2-7	TRBV30	TRBD2	NA	14	TGTGCCTGGGGGGGGACTATCGCTGACTACGAGCAGTACTTC	CAWGGTIADYEQYF
TRBJ1-4	TRBV5-7	TRBD1	NA	19	TGTGCCAGCAGCTCATATCCCGGGACAGGGGTTAGTTTAAATGAAAAACTGTTTTTT	CASSSYPGTGVSLNEKLFF
TRBJ1-2	TRBV5-4	TRBD1	NA	13	TGTGCCAGCAGCGCCAGGACAGGCTATGGCTACACCTTC	CASSARTGYGYTF
TRBJ1-1	TRBV6-1	TRBD1	NA	18	TGTGCCAGCAGTGAAGCTTGGGTGGGGACAGGGAGGAACACTGAAGCTTTCTTT	CASSEAWVGTGRNTEAFF
TRBJ2-1	TRBV24-1	NA	NA	15	TGTGCCACCAGTGATCAGGGATGGGCCTACAATGAGCAGTTCTTC	CATSDQGWAYNEQFF
TRBJ2-3	TRBV5-1	TRBD2	NA	14	TGCGCCAGCACCCTAGCGGGATTCACAGATACGCAGTATTTT	CASTLAGFTDTQYF
TRBJ1-1	TRBV19	NA	few	12	TGTGCCAGTAGTATAGCTGGGGGGTCAGCTTTCTTT	CASSIAGGSAFF
TRBJ2-1	TRBV10-3	NA	NA	13	TGTGCCATCAGTGAGATGGGAGGACATGAGCAGTTCTTC	CAISEMGGHEQFF
TRBJ1-2	TRBV19	NA	NA	13	TGTGCCAGTAGTAATATAGACAGGAACGGCTACACCTTC	CASSNIDRNGYTF
TRBJ2-1	TRBV19	NA	NA	15	TGTGCCAGTAGTATAGGACTAGGACGAAGCAATGAGCAGTTCTTC	CASSIGLGRSNEQFF
TRBJ1-2	TRBV14	TRBD1	NA	18	TGTGCCAGCAGCCAAGTTCTGACAGGGGTAGGTTTTCGCTATGGCTACACCTTC	CASSQVLTGVGFRYGYTF